Included here is one TCR beta chain sequence, with context. Trimming cost V 1 base and J 7 bases, with 7 bases left between them. Germline V CDR1 and CDR2: KGHSH, LQKENI. CDR3 length equals 13 residues. This record belongs to a study of shared clonotypes between healthy human individuals. Turning to the study itself: Per donor, three plates held CD4 naive cells, three held CD4 memory, two held CD8 naive and one held CD8 memory.

Sequenced by immunoSEQ multiplex PCR; TCRdb stores in-frame clones only, minus some. Of approximately 940,000 clones in the sample, more than 75% were seen once. Sequencing was carried out using memory CD4+ T cells sorted from blood. As to subset: CD45RA-negative fraction. The chain joins TRBV18 to TRBJ2-2; D ambiguous. The clonotype comes from a man aged 18 to 29 in good health. The CDR3 DNA is TGTGCCAGCTCACCACGAGAGAACGGGGAGCTGTTTTTT. Its protein product is CASSPRENGELFF.